The clone carrying this T cell receptor beta chain was recorded at least ten times. Its target is not known. These data belong to a study of blood T cells in healthy people across ages. General study findings and limits: Among long-lived donors, naive CD4+ cells were more numerous and diversity higher than in aged donors.

The use of a sample-barcoded 5' primer and a J-beta primer mix characterized a second PCR of roughly 6 to 11 cycles. A single record per CDR3 protein comes from TCRdb applying MiXCR to the 5' RACE reads. The profile shows about 290,000 distinct CDR3 sequences, roughly 26% of them singletons. Healthy individuals of Caucasian origin from Russia, aged roughly 6 to 90, served as donors. Drawing of peripheral blood yielded 8.5 to 10 milliliters from each donor. The CDR3 is 15 amino acids. The V segment lost 5 bases and the J segment 6 bases; nucleotides outside the gene matches: 10. The germline gives CDR1 SGHVS, CDR2 FNYEAQ.

The clonotype was recovered from a woman between 65 and 79 years old in good health. The chain links TRBV7-6 to TRBJ1-5; TRBD1 matches at 7 bases. What was sequenced was blood. The CDR3 nucleotides are TGTGCCAGCAGCCCAGGGGGAGGGGGCGGTCAGCCCCAGCATTTT. Amino acid sequence: CASSPGGGGGQPQHF.